This T cell receptor (beta chain) stems from a study of metastatic and nonmetastatic thyroid tumors. This CDR3 comprises 14 residues. V was clipped by 5 bases and J by 7 bases; unmatched bases: 10. CDR1 and CDR2 from the germline V gene are SEHNR and FQNEAQ (reference sequence). Thyroid surgery had not been preceded by any treatment in any patient. At least ten counts were recorded for this clone. TCRdb re-called the PCR reads with MiXCR. The repertoire holds more than 10,000 clones, with around 21% as singletons. The chain joins TRBV7-9 to TRBJ2-5; 7 bases align to TRBD1. Sequencing used adjacent normal tissue. This TCR derives from a female donor with papillary thyroid cancer or a benign thyroid nodule (not recorded which). Some clones in this sample may be carry-over from other donors' samples. This CDR3 is CASSLGQSRMTQYF. The CDR3 nucleotides are TGTGCCAGCAGCCTGGGACAGAGCAGGATGACCCAGTACTTC.